This entry is about one T cell receptor (beta chain). Its target is unknown. This record comes from a study of CD8 T cell repertoires and HIV-1 epitope variants. Study-wide context: Twenty-five autologous and known Gag and Nef epitope variant peptides each stimulated T cells separately. Controls were a CMV, EBV and flu pool, Ebola AY9, and no peptide. Study results and limitations: Most of the nine antigen-specific clonotypes appeared cross-reactive to autologous or escape variants.

Here immunoSEQ multiplex PCR was the method, and the copy in TCRdb shows in-frame clones only, minus some. This table holds roughly 100,000 clones, roughly 81% found once. This clonotype was sampled from a male donor with HIV. Sequenced sample: uncultured baseline CD8+ T cells from peripheral blood mononuclear cells (PBMCs).

In DNA form, the CDR3 reads TGCGCCAGCAGCCCGGGACCCAGAGCCGGGGAGCTGTTTTTT. As protein: CASSPGPRAGELFF. This chain connects TRBV5-1 to TRBJ2-2; either TRBD1 or TRBD2 may fit D (5 bases each). Germline CDR1 SGHRS, CDR2 YFSETQ. The CDR3 spans 14 residues. The V and J ends lost 4 bases and 6 bases respectively, with 13 bases between them.